The 27 T cell receptor beta chains in this list originate from one sample, sequenced in a study of T cell responses to AZD1222 COVID-19 vaccine. TCRdb keeps only in-frame clones here, not all; method: immunoSEQ multiplex PCR. Here the sample spans roughly 92,000 clones, roughly 90% being singletons. The specimen comprised peripheral blood, sampled on day 0 of AZD1222 vaccination. The receptors were gathered from an adult in good health.

The chain combines TRBV12-3 or TRBV12-4 with TRBJ2-3, with unresolved D. This CDR3 contains 11 residues. V was cut by 5 bases and J by 1 base, with 1 base left in between. CDR3 in DNA: TGTGCCAGCAGTCGCACAGATACGCAGTATTTT. As protein: CASSRTDTQYF.

The chain links TRBV5-8 to TRBJ2-2; D might be TRBD1 (6 bases). Looked up from germline, CDR1 is SGHTS and CDR2 is YDEGEE. Trimming left V 4 bases short and J 6 bases short, with 10 bases between. The CDR3 is made up of 13 amino acids. The CDR3 bases are TGTGCCAGCAGCCTATGGACAGCCGGGGAGCTGTTTTTT. This gives the protein CASSLWTAGELFF.

CDR3 nucleotides: TGCGCCAGCAGCTTGCCGGACAGGGGGAGATACGAGCAGTACTTC. This encodes CASSLPDRGRYEQYF. The rearrangement joins TRBV5-1 to TRBJ2-7; 10 bases align to TRBD1. Per germline, CDR1 SGHRS and CDR2 YFSETQ. Trimming at V came to 1 base and at J to 4 bases, leaving 5 bases not matched to a gene. This CDR3 comprises 15 residues. Supplemented by reference TRBV5-1 and TRBJ2-7, the full variable domain reads KAGVTQTPRYLIKTRGQQVTLSCSPISGHRSVSWYQQTPGQGLQFLFEYFSETQRNKGNFPGRFSGRQFSNSRSEMNVSTLELGDSALYLCASSLPDRGRYEQYFGPGTRLTVT.

This clone was found once. V usage is TRBV5-1 and J usage is TRBJ2-7; 7 positions agree with TRBD2. J gave up 0 bases and V 5 bases, and 11 bases lay outside the gene matches. CDR1 and CDR2 (germline): SGHRS, YFSETQ. The CDR3 covers 16 residues. The CDR3 protein is CASRSRSGVSSYEQYF. The DNA for the CDR3 is TGCGCCAGCAGATCCCGGAGCGGGGTAAGCTCCTACGAGCAGTACTTC.

The J gene is TRBJ2-1, the V gene TRBV18; 7 bases line up with TRBD1. Germline CDR1 reads KGHSH; CDR2 reads LQKENI. Unmatched junction bases numbered 11, after V lost 3 bases and J lost 3 bases. This CDR3 spans 17 amino acids. This CDR3 reads CASSPQSSRTGYNEQFF. The CDR3 DNA follows: TGTGCCAGCTCACCCCAAAGCTCTAGGACAGGCTACAATGAGCAGTTCTTC. Supplemented by reference TRBV18 and TRBJ2-1, the full variable domain reads NAGVMQNPRHLVRRRGQEARLRCSPMKGHSHVYWYRQLPEEGLKFMVYLQKENIIDESGMPKERFSAEFPKEGPSILRIQQVVRGDSAAYFCASSPQSSRTGYNEQFFGPGTRLTVL.

This clone has just one count. The rearrangement joins TRBV2 to TRBJ2-1, with 11 bases fitting TRBD1. The CDR3 covers 16 residues. The germline V gene encodes CDR1 SNHLY and CDR2 FYNNEI. With V trimmed by 7 bases and J by 10 bases, 15 bases remained unmatched. The CDR3: CASTRGTGGRLREQFF. CDR3 DNA: TGTGCCAGCACCAGGGGGACAGGGGGACGACTTAGGGAGCAGTTCTTC.

The CDR3 bases are TGTGCCAGCAGCTTGAAGGGGTTACAGGGGAGAGCTTTCAATGAGCAGTTCTTC. Translation: CASSLKGLQGRAFNEQFF. The V call is TRBV5-4, the J call TRBJ2-1; 7 positions match TRBD1. V was clipped by 1 base and J by 6 bases; unmatched bases: 16. The germline V gene encodes CDR1 SGHNT and CDR2 YYREEE (reference sequence). The CDR3 sequence is 18 residues long.

The V call is TRBV27, the J call TRBJ1-5; D ambiguous. This CDR3 is built from 14 residues. CDR1 is MNHEY and CDR2 is SMNVEV in the germline V gene (reference sequence). V dropped 8 bases and J dropped 0 bases, with 11 bases sitting between them. The CDR3 DNA reads TGTGCCAGCCAAATTTACGGTAGCAATCAGCCCCAGCATTTT. This encodes CASQIYGSNQPQHF.

This chain links TRBV10-3 with TRBJ2-5, with D unclear. V was shortened by 3 bases and J by 4 bases, with 15 bases between the two germline ends. Germline V gene data show CDR1 as ENHRY and CDR2 as SYGVKD. The CDR3 spans 15 residues. The DNA of the CDR3 is TGTGCCATCAGTGAAGGGAATAGTAATGGAGAGACCCAGTACTTC. Translated: CAISEGNSNGETQYF.

The J gene is TRBJ2-3, the V gene TRBV6-4, with TRBD1 matching 8 bases. CDR1 and CDR2 from the germline V gene are MRHNA and SNTAGT. CDR3 size: 15 residues. J was trimmed by 3 bases and V by 4 bases; bases with no gene match: 6. This chain's CDR3 is CASSVTGGSTDTQYF. CDR3 nucleotides: TGTGCCAGCAGTGTAACAGGGGGATCGACAGATACGCAGTATTTT.

V is TRBV14 and J is TRBJ1-2, with D possibly matching TRBD1 (5 bases). Deletions cut 3 bases from V and 7 bases from J, with 21 bases between. Germline loops: CDR1 SGHDN, CDR2 FVKESK. This CDR3 has 16 residues. CDR3 amino acids: CASSQDTGTVAGGYTF. DNA of the CDR3: TGTGCCAGCAGCCAGGACACCGGGACCGTGGCGGGTGGCTACACCTTC.

V is TRBV7-3 and J is TRBJ2-2, with 8 bases lining up with TRBD2. CDR3 length equals 18 residues. After removal of 2 bases from V and 0 bases from J, the junction contained 8 bases not matched to a gene. In germline, CDR1 is SGHTA, CDR2 FQGTGA. CDR3 amino acids: CASSLSPGGTSNTGELFF. The CDR3 DNA is TGTGCCAGCAGCTTATCTCCGGGAGGGACCTCGAACACCGGGGAGCTGTTTTTT.

The chain combines TRBV5-5 with TRBJ2-1; D ambiguous. CDR3 size: 14 residues. Per germline, CDR1 SGHKS and CDR2 YYEKEE (reference sequence). The V gene lost 0 bases and the J gene lost 6 bases, with 10 bases spanning the gap. The CDR3 here is CASSLGVSSNEQFF. In DNA, the CDR3 is TGTGCCAGCAGCTTGGGTGTTTCGTCCAATGAGCAGTTCTTC.

A single count supports this clone. The chain joins TRBV7-3 to TRBJ1-2; TRBD1 aligns across 8 bases. Germline trimming cut 0 bases from V and 4 bases from J; bases unmatched to any gene: 4. Germline V gene data show CDR1 as SGHTA and CDR2 as FQGTGA. The CDR3 is 15 residues long. The CDR3 bases are TGTGCCAGCAGCTTAACGTCCCAGGGGGCCTATGGCTACACCTTC. Translation: CASSLTSQGAYGYTF.

The chain carries TRBV6-5 and TRBJ2-7, with TRBD2 matching 7 bases. V gave up 2 bases and J gave up 5 bases; unmatched junction bases: 12. The length of the CDR3 is 16 residues. Germline CDR1 and CDR2: MNHEY and SVGAGI. The CDR3: CASSYHSASGTDEQYF. CDR3 DNA sequence: TGTGCCAGCAGTTACCATTCGGCTAGCGGCACTGACGAGCAGTACTTC.

The rearrangement links TRBV3-1 (or the pseudogene TRBV3-2) to TRBJ1-1; D is perhaps TRBD1 (5 bases). V was cut by 3 bases and J by 5 bases, with 16 bases left in between. This CDR3 is built from 15 residues. Germline values: CDR1 LGHDT, CDR2 YNNKEL (reference sequence). CDR3 sequence: CASSHPGGTKTEAFF. The CDR3 DNA sequence: TGTGCCAGCAGCCACCCCGGGGGAACCAAGACTGAAGCTTTCTTT.

This clone has a handful of counts. The sample carries other DNA sequences with the same CDR3. This rearrangement joins TRBV9 to TRBJ2-5, with TRBD1 matching 12 bases. CDR1 is SGDLS and CDR2 is YYNGEE in the germline V gene. The CDR3 length is 15 residues. V dropped 5 bases and J dropped 5; count of bases not matched to a gene: 7. CDR3 nucleotide sequence: TGTGCCAGCAGTGATCCGGGACAGGGGGCGGAGACCCAGTACTTC. Its protein product is CASSDPGQGAETQYF. The full variable domain, with the rest looked up from reference TRBV9 and TRBJ2-5, is DSGVTQTPKHLITATGQRVTLRCSPRSGDLSVYWYQQSLDQGLQFLIQYYNGEERAKGNILERFSAQQFPDLHSELNLSSLELGDSALYFCASSDPGQGAETQYFGPGTRLLVL.

This clone is medium-sized in the sample. The V gene is TRBV7-2, the J gene TRBJ2-1; D unresolved. V lost 5 bases, J lost 1 base, and 6 bases lay in between. CDR3 length: 13 amino acids. Germline-derived CDR1 and CDR2 are SGHTA and FQGNSA. The CDR3 loop is CASSRKSYNEQFF. The CDR3 coding sequence is TGTGCCAGCAGCCGCAAGTCCTACAATGAGCAGTTCTTC.

The V gene is TRBV5-8, the J gene TRBJ2-5, with D perhaps assigned TRBD1 or TRBD2 (5 bases each). The CDR3 extends over 16 amino acids. Germline V gene data show CDR1 as SGHTS and CDR2 as YDEGEE. V gave up 1 base and J gave up 5 bases, with 18 bases separating them. CDR3 bases: TGTGCCAGCAGCTTGAGTCCGGGCCCCTGGGGGGAGACCCAGTACTTC. Translation: CASSLSPGPWGETQYF.

The rearrangement joins TRBV7-9 to TRBJ1-1; D call uncertain. This CDR3 spans 14 amino acids. V lost 3 bases, J lost 4 bases, and 12 bases lay in between. Germline V gives CDR1 SEHNR, CDR2 FQNEAQ (reference sequence). CDR3: CASSFLGMGTEAFF. In nucleotides, the CDR3 is TGTGCCAGCAGCTTTTTAGGAATGGGCACTGAAGCTTTCTTT.

This clone showed up just a few times. The chain employs TRBV4-3 and TRBJ2-2, with 12 bases lining up with TRBD2. Trimming removed 4 bases from V and 6 bases from J; junction bases left unmatched: 9. CDR3 length: 17 amino acids. Germline lookup yields CDR1 LGHNA and CDR2 YSLEER. The CDR3 coding sequence is TGCGCCAGCAGCCGGACGCCGGGACTAGCGGGCCCCGGGGAGCTGTTTTTT. This translates into CASSRTPGLAGPGELFF.

The table lists this clone with a count of one. The chain carries TRBV29-1 and TRBJ2-1; a possible D gene is TRBD2 (6 bases). Trimming removed 3 bases at V and 6 bases at J, with 18 bases between. This CDR3 is 15 amino acids long. Germline V CDR1 and CDR2: SQVTM, ANQGSEA. The CDR3 protein is CSVDHIGGGFNEQFF. In DNA, the CDR3 is TGCAGCGTTGACCACATCGGGGGTGGGTTCAATGAGCAGTTCTTC.

Written as DNA, the CDR3 is TGCGCCAGCAGCCAAGGGCCCAGCGAGCAGTACTTC. Translated: CASSQGPSEQYF. This chain uses TRBV4-1 with TRBJ2-7; D not resolved. Germline CDR1 is MGHRA and CDR2 is YSYEKL. The CDR3 runs to 12 residues. V dropped 1 base and J dropped 6 bases, with 7 bases sitting between them.

The rearrangement uses TRBV4-2 and TRBJ2-4, with 10 bases identical to TRBD1. The ends lost 3 bases at V and 8 bases at J; junction bases unmatched: 10. CDR3 length equals 16 residues. Germline CDR1 and CDR2: LGHNA and YNFKEQ. The CDR3 spells CASSQGPTGGAYIQYF. CDR3 nucleotides: TGTGCCAGCAGCCAGGGACCGACAGGGGGCGCTTACATTCAGTACTTC.

The chain has TRBV27 and TRBJ1-5, with 10 nucleotides matching TRBD1. Germline V CDR1 and CDR2: MNHEY, SMNVEV (reference sequence). There are 17 residues in the CDR3. After removal of 7 bases from V and 5 bases from J, the junction contained 14 bases not matched to a gene. CDR3 coding DNA: TGTGCCAGCAAACGCGGACAGGGGGGGGGATCGCATCAGCCCCAGCATTTT. Translated: CASKRGQGGGSHQPQHF.

This clone came up a few times. Other nucleotide sequences from this sample produce the same CDR3. This rearrangement joins TRBV4-3 to TRBJ2-4; possible D gene TRBD2, 5 bases. CDR1 is LGHNA, CDR2 YSLEER, per germline. The CDR3 loop spans 15 amino acids. V dropped 0 bases and J dropped 2 bases, with 8 bases sitting between them. CDR3 loop: CASSQEGRSKNIQYF. CDR3 sequence (DNA): TGCGCCAGCAGCCAAGAGGGGAGATCCAAAAACATTCAGTACTTC.

The CDR3 protein is CASTPRAVNTEAFF. The CDR3 region has the DNA TGTGCCAGCACTCCCAGGGCCGTGAACACTGAAGCTTTCTTT. V and J are TRBV27 and TRBJ1-1, with D possibly TRBD1 on 5 matching bases. Germline V gene sequence: CDR1 MNHEY, CDR2 SMNVEV (reference sequence). The V end lost 7 bases, the J end lost 0 bases, and 12 bases lay between the germline ends. CDR3 size: 14 residues.